Presented here are 13 T cell receptor beta chains from one specimen sequenced in a study of blood T cell repertoires in COVID-19. Generated by immunoSEQ multiplex PCR, the TCRdb table keeps only in-frame clones and is missing some. The table lists around 270,000 clones, 91% of them singletons, with approximately 2.6% in the top ten. The sequenced material came from peripheral blood. Every receptor here comes from a person aged 18-29 years with COVID-19, enrolled during active disease.

In its sample, this clone was seen once. The rearrangement links TRBV11-1 to TRBJ2-7; 11 nucleotides agree with TRBD1. This CDR3 is built from 15 residues. The germline V gene encodes CDR1 SGHAT and CDR2 FQDESV (reference sequence). V lost 5 bases, J lost 4 bases, and 7 bases stayed unmatched. CDR3 DNA sequence: TGTGCCAGCAGCGGGCGGGACAGGGGGACATACGAGCAGTACTTC. This sequence encodes CASSGRDRGTYEQYF.

The chain joins TRBV3-1 (or the pseudogene TRBV3-2) to TRBJ2-1, with TRBD2 matching over 13 bases. The J segment lost 6 bases and the V segment lost 5 bases, leaving 10 bases of the junction unmatched. Looked up from germline, CDR1 is LGHDT and CDR2 is YNNKEL (reference sequence). The CDR3 is made up of 17 amino acids. CDR3 nucleotide sequence: TGTGCCAGCAGCACTCGGACTAGCGGGAGCAAAGTCAATGAGCAGTTCTTC. The encoded protein is CASSTRTSGSKVNEQFF.

The chain has TRBV27 and TRBJ2-7; D might be TRBD1 (7 bases). Trimming stripped 3 bases from V and 4 bases from J, with 10 bases between. The germline V gene has CDR1 MNHEY and CDR2 SMNVEV (reference sequence). CDR3 size: 13 residues. The CDR3 DNA reads as TGTGCCAGCAGTTTGGCAGGGGGGTACGAGCAGTACTTC. Amino acids: CASSLAGGYEQYF.

V and J are TRBV7-2 and TRBJ2-3; D is perhaps TRBD2 (6 bases). Looked up from germline, CDR1 is SGHTA and CDR2 is FQGNSA. CDR3 length equals 16 residues. The ends were cut back, 2 bases at V and 1 base at J, with 13 bases in the middle. The CDR3 DNA sequence: TGTGCCAGCAGCTTATTCGCGGGGCTTGGCACAGATACGCAGTATTTT. Translated: CASSLFAGLGTDTQYF. The full variable domain, in which reference TRBV7-2 and TRBJ2-3 provide the parts outside the CDR3, is GAGVSQSPSNKVTEKGKDVELRCDPISGHTALYWYRQSLGQGLEFLIYFQGNSAPDKSGLPSDRFSAERTGGSVSTLTIQRTQQEDSAVYLCASSLFAGLGTDTQYFGPGTRLTVL.

The rearrangement uses TRBV14 and TRBJ2-7; 9 positions agree with TRBD1. CDR1 and CDR2 (germline): SGHDN, FVKESK. The V gene end was trimmed by 3 bases and the J gene end by 2 bases; junction bases not matched to a gene: 2. CDR3 length: 14 amino acids. This CDR3 is CASSQNRGPYEQYF. In nucleotides, the CDR3 is TGTGCCAGCAGCCAGAACAGGGGGCCCTACGAGCAGTACTTC.

The V gene is TRBV5-8, the J gene TRBJ1-5; TRBD1 agrees at 11 bases. CDR1 is SGHTS, CDR2 YDEGEE, per germline. With V trimmed by 0 bases and J by 8 bases, 7 bases remained unmatched. This CDR3 has 16 residues. The CDR3 reads CASSLGTGGSREPQHF. CDR3 DNA sequence: TGTGCCAGCAGCTTGGGGACAGGGGGCTCCAGAGAGCCCCAGCATTTT.

V usage is TRBV7-2 and J usage is TRBJ2-5; possible D gene TRBD1, 5 bases. The CDR3 is made up of 15 amino acids. CDR1 is SGHTA and CDR2 is FQGNSA in the germline V gene. V was shortened by 5 bases and J by 0 bases, with 13 bases between the two germline ends. CDR3 sequence: CASSPGRTYQETQYF. Here the CDR3 DNA reads TGTGCCAGCAGCCCCGGTAGGACATACCAAGAGACCCAGTACTTC.

V is TRBV10-3 and J is TRBJ1-4, with 7 bases that match TRBD1. Germline lookup yields CDR1 ENHRY and CDR2 SYGVKD. The CDR3 runs 14 residues. Trimming took 6 bases from V and 5 from J; bases not matched to a gene: 6. CDR3 in DNA: TGTGCCATCAGCCCGACAGGGCGGAATGAAAAACTGTTTTTT. This codes for CAISPTGRNEKLFF.

The V and J genes are TRBV4-3 and TRBJ2-3; tentative D call: TRBD1 (5 bases). The CDR3 runs 15 residues. V was cut by 0 bases and J by 2 bases, with 9 bases left in between. The germline CDR1 and CDR2 sequences are LGHNA and YSLEER. The CDR3 nucleotides read TGCGCCAGCAGCCAAGAAGGGGTTGTCACAGATACGCAGTATTTT. Translating gives CASSQEGVVTDTQYF.

CDR3 in amino acids: CSVAASGNTIYF. CDR3 nucleotides: TGCAGCGTCGCGGCCTCTGGAAACACCATATATTTT. The chain uses TRBV29-1 and TRBJ1-3; D unclear. The CDR3 runs 12 residues. V was cut by 6 bases and J by 0 bases, with 6 bases left in between. Germline CDR1 reads SQVTM; CDR2 reads ANQGSEA.

The rearrangement joins TRBV11-2 to TRBJ2-6; the D is unclear. Germline V CDR1 and CDR2: SGHAT, FQNNGV. V was clipped by 6 bases and J by 1 base, with 19 bases between them. CDR3 length: 18 residues. The chain's CDR3 is CASRAPSSSASGANVLTF. CDR3 in DNA: TGTGCCAGCAGAGCCCCTTCGTCCTCTGCGTCTGGGGCCAACGTCCTGACTTTC.

V and J are TRBV18 and TRBJ1-3; D is undetermined. Trimming left V 1 base short and J 0 bases short, with 10 bases between. The CDR3 has 16 amino acids. Germline V lookup: CDR1 KGHSH, CDR2 LQKENI. The CDR3 coding sequence is TGTGCCAGCTCACCACGCACAGCAGACTCTGGAAACACCATATATTTT. Protein sequence: CASSPRTADSGNTIYF.

The genes are TRBV14 and TRBJ1-1; D is ambiguous. The CDR3 contains 14 residues. Trimming removed 6 bases from V and 1 base from J, with 12 bases in between. Germline V lookup: CDR1 SGHDN, CDR2 FVKESK. The CDR3 here is CASSGRLPNTEAFF. CDR3 DNA sequence: TGTGCCAGCAGTGGAAGACTGCCGAACACTGAAGCTTTCTTT.